The 6 T cell receptor beta chains listed next were all sequenced from one sample in a study of blood T cell repertoires in COVID-19. Data came from immunoSEQ multiplex PCR; TCRdb stores just in-frame clones and leaves some out. The table has 250,000 to 350,000 clones, roughly 89% seen once. Sequencing input: peripheral blood. The receptors were sampled from a man aged 30-40 years with acute or convalescent COVID-19.

J is TRBJ2-5 and V is TRBV19; 9 bases map to TRBD2. Germline CDR1 is LNHDA and CDR2 is SQIVND (reference sequence). There are 13 residues in the CDR3. With V trimmed by 8 bases and J by 7 bases, 8 bases remained unmatched. CDR3 bases: TGTGCCAGTCGCGGGGGGGCTGCGGGGACCCAGTACTTC. Its translation is CASRGGAAGTQYF.

CDR3 sequence (DNA): TGTGCCAGCAGTCGCGCCCGGGACAGGAACACTGAAGCTTTCTTT. It encodes CASSRARDRNTEAFF. The V gene is TRBV2, the J gene TRBJ1-1, with TRBD1 matching over 7 bases. CDR1 and CDR2 (germline): SNHLY, FYNNEI. With V trimmed by 5 bases and J by 1 base, 7 bases remained unmatched. CDR3 length: 15 residues.

The V gene is TRBV28, the J gene TRBJ1-1, with 9 bases identical to TRBD1. Germline V gene lookup returns CDR1 MDHEN and CDR2 SYDVKM. The CDR3 consists of 14 residues. J lost 10 bases, V lost 1 base, and 7 bases had no gene match. The CDR3 sequence is CASSLSGTGYRAFF. The DNA for the CDR3 is TGTGCCAGCAGTTTATCAGGGACAGGGTATAGAGCTTTCTTT.

V is TRBV9 and J is TRBJ2-7; possibly TRBD2 for D (6 bases). The CDR3 is made up of 15 amino acids. V lost 0 bases and J lost 0, with 10 bases in between. The germline gives CDR1 SGDLS, CDR2 YYNGEE. The CDR3 sequence is CASSVGLAASYEQYF. As DNA, the CDR3 is TGTGCCAGCAGCGTAGGGTTAGCGGCCTCCTACGAGCAGTACTTC.

The rearrangement uses TRBV11-3 and TRBJ1-2; D is perhaps TRBD1 (5 bases). V lost 3 bases to trimming and J lost 6 bases, with 11 bases between them. Germline V gene sequence: CDR1 SGHNT, CDR2 YENEEA. This CDR3 is built from 13 residues. This CDR3 is CASSFRVSDGYTF. The DNA for the CDR3 is TGTGCCAGCAGCTTCAGGGTGTCGGATGGCTACACCTTC.

V is TRBV5-1 and J is TRBJ2-5, with 8 positions matching TRBD2. The CDR3 totals 16 residues. In germline, CDR1 is SGHRS, CDR2 YFSETQ. V trimming: 0 bases; J trimming: 5 bases; junction bases outside the gene matches: 9. The CDR3 nucleotides are TGCGCCAGCAGCTTGGCCGGGAGGGGGGCCAGGGAGACCCAGTACTTC. This sequence encodes CASSLAGRGARETQYF. Full variable domain (missing parts from reference TRBV5-1 and TRBJ2-5): KAGVTQTPRYLIKTRGQQVTLSCSPISGHRSVSWYQQTPGQGLQFLFEYFSETQRNKGNFPGRFSGRQFSNSRSEMNVSTLELGDSALYLCASSLAGRGARETQYFGPGTRLLVL.